This T cell receptor beta chain is drawn from a study of T cell responses to AZD1222 COVID-19 vaccine. The method was immunoSEQ multiplex PCR; TCRdb's version includes in-frame clones alone and lacks a portion of them. The repertoire holds over 65,000 clones, with 86% as singletons. Trimming removed 6 bases at V and 10 bases at J, with 19 bases between. From germline, CDR1 is MDHEN and CDR2 SYDVKM. This CDR3 is built from 14 residues. This sequence was found in an adult in good health. This sequence joins TRBV28 and TRBJ2-1, with a weak D call TRBD2 (6 bases). Sequencing used peripheral blood, obtained on day 0 of AZD1222 vaccination. CDR3 protein: CASSRQGGVGEQFF. CDR3 DNA sequence: TGTGCCAGCAGCCGACAAGGAGGGGTAGGAGAGCAGTTCTTC.